This T cell receptor beta chain originates from a study of T cell repertoires in cytomegalovirus infection. Broader study findings: Cumulative public TCR beta family frequency identified carriers of CMV plus the relevant HLA.

TCRdb re-called the reads with MiXCR, one entry per CDR3 protein. The sample yields approximately 290,000 distinct CDR3 sequences, around 25% seen once. This CDR3 contains 13 residues. CDR1 and CDR2 (germline): DFQATT, SNEGSKA (reference sequence). Trimming removed 3 bases at V and 2 bases at J, with 5 bases between. About this clonotype: Its antigen is not known.

The chain links TRBV20-1 to TRBJ2-6; no reliable D call. Sequenced input: PBMCs. The origin of this receptor is a human donor in good health (CMV status not recorded). Some clones in this sample may be carry-over from other donors' samples. The CDR3 protein is CSASSPGANVLTF. The CDR3 nucleotides are TGCAGTGCTAGTTCTCCTGGGGCCAACGTCCTGACTTTC.